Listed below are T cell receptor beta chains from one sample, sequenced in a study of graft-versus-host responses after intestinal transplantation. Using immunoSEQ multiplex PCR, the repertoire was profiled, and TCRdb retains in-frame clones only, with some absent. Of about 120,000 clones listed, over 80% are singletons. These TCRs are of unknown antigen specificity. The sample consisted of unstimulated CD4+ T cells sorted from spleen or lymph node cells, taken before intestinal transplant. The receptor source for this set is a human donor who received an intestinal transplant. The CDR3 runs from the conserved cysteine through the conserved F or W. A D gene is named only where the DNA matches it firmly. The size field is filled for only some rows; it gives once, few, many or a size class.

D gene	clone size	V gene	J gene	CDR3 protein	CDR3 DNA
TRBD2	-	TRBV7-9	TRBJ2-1	CASSFGLAANSYNEQFF	TGTGCCAGCAGCTTCGGACTAGCGGCCAACTCCTACAATGAGCAGTTCTTC
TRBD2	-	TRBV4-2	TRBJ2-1	CASSQDGRGYNEQFF	TGTGCCAGCAGCCAAGACGGGAGGGGGTACAATGAGCAGTTCTTC
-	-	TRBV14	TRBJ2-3	CASSQPGSTDTQYF	TGTGCCAGCAGCCAACCGGGATCCACAGATACGCAGTATTTT
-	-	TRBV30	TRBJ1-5	CAWSKEAQTYSNQPQHF	TGTGCCTGGAGTAAAGAGGCGCAGACATATAGCAATCAGCCCCAGCATTTT
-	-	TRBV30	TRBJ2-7	CAWSRSSSYEQYF	TGTGCCTGGAGCAGGTCCTCTTCCTACGAGCAGTACTTC
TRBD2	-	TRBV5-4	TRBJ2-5	CASSLGGGRQETQYF	TGTGCCAGCAGCTTGGGGGGCGGGAGGCAAGAGACCCAGTACTTC
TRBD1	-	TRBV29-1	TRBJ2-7	CSARQGGGYEQYF	TGCAGCGCCCGACAGGGGGGAGGGTACGAGCAGTACTTC
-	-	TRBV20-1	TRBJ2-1	CSARWNEQFF	TGCAGTGCTAGATGGAATGAGCAGTTCTTC
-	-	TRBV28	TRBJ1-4	CASSTLQGPNEKLFF	TGTGCCAGCAGTACCCTTCAGGGGCCTAATGAAAAACTGTTTTTT
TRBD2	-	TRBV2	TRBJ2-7	CASSELGLAGGEQYF	TGTGCCAGCAGTGAATTGGGACTAGCGGGGGGGGAGCAGTACTTC
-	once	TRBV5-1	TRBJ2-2	CASSLQGNTGELFF	TGCGCCAGCAGCCTACAGGGGAACACCGGGGAGCTGTTTTTT
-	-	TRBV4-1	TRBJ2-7	CASSQAIGGPYEQYF	TGCGCCAGCAGCCAAGCAATTGGAGGGCCCTACGAGCAGTACTTC
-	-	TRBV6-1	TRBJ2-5	CVSSVWETQYF	TGTGTCAGCAGTGTTTGGGAGACCCAGTACTTC
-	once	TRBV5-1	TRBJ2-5	CASSLVRGKETQYF	TGCGCCAGCAGCTTGGTTAGGGGGAAAGAGACCCAGTACTTC
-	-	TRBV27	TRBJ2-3	CASSWASPDTQYF	TGTGCCAGCAGCTGGGCCTCACCGGATACGCAGTATTTT
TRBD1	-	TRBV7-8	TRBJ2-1	CASSPRQGAYNEQFF	TGTGCCAGCAGCCCCCGACAGGGAGCCTACAATGAGCAGTTCTTC
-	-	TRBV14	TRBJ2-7	CASSQVGYEQYF	TGTGCCAGCAGCCAAGTTGGGTACGAGCAGTACTTC
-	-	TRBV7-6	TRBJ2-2	CASSLVVRAGSTGELFF	TGTGCCAGCAGCTTAGTTGTCCGGGCAGGGAGCACCGGGGAGCTGTTTTTT
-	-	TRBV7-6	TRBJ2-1	CASSLALRVSSYNEQFF	TGTGCCAGCAGCTTAGCGCTACGGGTATCTTCCTACAATGAGCAGTTCTTC
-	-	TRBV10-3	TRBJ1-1	CAISTELNTEAFF	TGTGCCATCAGTACAGAATTGAACACTGAAGCTTTCTTT
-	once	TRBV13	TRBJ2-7	CASTSRDGPYEQYF	TGTGCCAGCACCAGTCGGGACGGTCCCTACGAGCAGTACTTC
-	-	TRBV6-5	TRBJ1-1	CATRGNTEAFF	TGTGCCACTAGGGGGAACACTGAAGCTTTCTTT
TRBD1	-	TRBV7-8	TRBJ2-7	CASSLRQGYYYEQYF	TGTGCCAGCAGCTTAAGACAGGGATACTACTACGAGCAGTACTTC
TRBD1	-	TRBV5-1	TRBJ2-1	CASSLRTGGLDEQFF	TGCGCCAGCAGCTTGAGGACAGGGGGTCTCGATGAGCAGTTCTTC
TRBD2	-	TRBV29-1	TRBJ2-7	CSVGGGSSYEQYF	TGCAGCGTTGGCGGGGGGAGCTCCTACGAGCAGTACTTC
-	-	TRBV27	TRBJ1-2	CASSLYTGTSGYTF	TGTGCCAGCAGTTTATACACGGGGACGTCAGGCTACACCTTC
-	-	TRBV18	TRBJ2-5	CASSPLQETQYF	TGTGCCAGCTCACCTTTGCAAGAGACCCAGTACTTC
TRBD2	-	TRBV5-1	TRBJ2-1	CASSSGLAGGFSYNEQFF	TGCGCCAGCAGCTCTGGACTAGCGGGAGGTTTCTCCTACAATGAGCAGTTCTTC
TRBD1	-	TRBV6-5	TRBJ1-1	CASRRGTGFGEAFF	TGTGCCAGCAGAAGGGGGACAGGGTTTGGTGAAGCTTTCTTT
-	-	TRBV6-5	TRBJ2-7	CASSYGFEQYF	TGTGCCAGCAGTTACGGTTTCGAGCAGTACTTC
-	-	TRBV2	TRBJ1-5	CASSPSNSNQPQHF	TGTGCCAGCAGTCCCTCGAATAGCAATCAGCCCCAGCATTTT
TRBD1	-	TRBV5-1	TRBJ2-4	CASSLGTGMNIQYF	TGCGCCAGCAGCTTAGGGACAGGGATGAACATTCAGTACTTC
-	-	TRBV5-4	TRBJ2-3	CASSLGGRLVSDTQYF	TGTGCCAGCAGCTTGGGAGGGCGACTAGTTTCAGATACGCAGTATTTT
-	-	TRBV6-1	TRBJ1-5	CASSEVYRISNQPQHF	TGTGCCAGCAGTGAAGTGTACAGGATTAGCAATCAGCCCCAGCATTTT
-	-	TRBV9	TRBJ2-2	CASSGGANTGELFF	TGTGCCAGCAGCGGGGGGGCGAACACCGGGGAGCTGTTTTTT
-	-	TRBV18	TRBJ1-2	CASSPVGAINYGYTF	TGTGCCAGCTCACCGGTTGGCGCGATTAACTATGGCTACACCTTC
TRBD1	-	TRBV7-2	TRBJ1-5	CASSFGTGRIDQPQHF	TGTGCCAGCAGCTTCGGGACAGGCAGGATCGATCAGCCCCAGCATTTT
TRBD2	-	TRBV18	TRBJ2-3	CASSEIAGSTDTQYF	TGTGCCAGCTCAGAAATAGCGGGGAGCACAGATACGCAGTATTTT
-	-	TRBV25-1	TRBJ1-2	CASTSGSYGYTF	TGTGCCAGCACCTCAGGGTCCTATGGCTACACCTTC
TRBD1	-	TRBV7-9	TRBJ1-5	CASSLDGTGGKHQPQHF	TGTGCCAGCAGCTTAGATGGGACAGGGGGGAAACATCAGCCCCAGCATTTT
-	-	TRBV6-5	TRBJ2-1	CASSYGAEGYEQFF	TGTGCCAGCAGTTATGGTGCGGAGGGTTATGAGCAGTTCTTC
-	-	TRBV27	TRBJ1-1	CASSLGSSLGGMNTEAFF	TGTGCCAGCAGTTTAGGCAGCAGTTTAGGTGGGATGAACACTGAAGCTTTCTTT
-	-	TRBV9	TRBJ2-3	CASSALTGYTQYF	TGTGCCAGCAGCGCTCTAACTGGCTATACGCAGTATTTT
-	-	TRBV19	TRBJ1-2	CASNNRVYYGYTF	TGTGCCAGTAATAACAGGGTCTACTATGGCTACACCTTC
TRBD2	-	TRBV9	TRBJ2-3	CASSVSPSGLTDTQYF	TGTGCCAGCAGCGTATCCCCTAGCGGGCTCACAGATACGCAGTATTTT